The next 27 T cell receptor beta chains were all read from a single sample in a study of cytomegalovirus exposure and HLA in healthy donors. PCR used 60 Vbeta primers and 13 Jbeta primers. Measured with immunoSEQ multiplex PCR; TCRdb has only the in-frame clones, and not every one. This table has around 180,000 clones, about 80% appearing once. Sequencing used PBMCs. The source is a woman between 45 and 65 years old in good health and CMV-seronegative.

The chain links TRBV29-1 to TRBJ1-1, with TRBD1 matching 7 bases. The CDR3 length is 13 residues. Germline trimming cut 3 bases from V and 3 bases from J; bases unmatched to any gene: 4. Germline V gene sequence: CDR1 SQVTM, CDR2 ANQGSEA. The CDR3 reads CSVETGQDTEAFF. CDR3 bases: TGCAGCGTTGAGACAGGGCAGGACACTGAAGCTTTCTTT.

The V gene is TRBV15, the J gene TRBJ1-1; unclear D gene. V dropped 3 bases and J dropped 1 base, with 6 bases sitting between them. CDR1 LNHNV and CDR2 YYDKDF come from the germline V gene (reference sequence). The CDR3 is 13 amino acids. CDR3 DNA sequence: TGTGCCACCAGCAGGGGGAGGAACACTGAAGCTTTCTTT. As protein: CATSRGRNTEAFF.

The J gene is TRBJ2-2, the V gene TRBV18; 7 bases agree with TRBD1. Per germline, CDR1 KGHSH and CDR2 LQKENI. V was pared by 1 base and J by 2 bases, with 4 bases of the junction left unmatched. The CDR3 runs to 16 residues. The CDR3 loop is CASSPQGAVNTGELFF. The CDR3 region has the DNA TGTGCCAGCTCACCACAGGGGGCTGTAAACACCGGGGAGCTGTTTTTT.

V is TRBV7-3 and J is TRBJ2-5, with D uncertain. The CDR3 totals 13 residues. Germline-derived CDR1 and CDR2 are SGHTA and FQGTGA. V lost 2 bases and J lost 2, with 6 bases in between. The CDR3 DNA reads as TGTGCCAGCAGCTTACCTCTACAAGAGACCCAGTACTTC. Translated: CASSLPLQETQYF.

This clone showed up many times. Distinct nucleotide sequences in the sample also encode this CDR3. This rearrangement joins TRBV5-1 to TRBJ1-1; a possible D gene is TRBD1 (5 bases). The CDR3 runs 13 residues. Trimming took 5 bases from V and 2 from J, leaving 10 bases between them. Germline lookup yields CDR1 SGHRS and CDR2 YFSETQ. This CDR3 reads CASSSTGNTEAFF. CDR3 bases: TGCGCCAGCAGTAGTACAGGCAACACTGAAGCTTTCTTT.

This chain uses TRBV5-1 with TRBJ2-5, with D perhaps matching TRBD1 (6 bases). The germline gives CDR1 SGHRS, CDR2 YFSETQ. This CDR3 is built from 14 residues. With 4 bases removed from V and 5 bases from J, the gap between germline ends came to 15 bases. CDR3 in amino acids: CASSTTGLWETQYF. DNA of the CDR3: TGCGCCAGCAGCACCACAGGGTTGTGGGAGACCCAGTACTTC.

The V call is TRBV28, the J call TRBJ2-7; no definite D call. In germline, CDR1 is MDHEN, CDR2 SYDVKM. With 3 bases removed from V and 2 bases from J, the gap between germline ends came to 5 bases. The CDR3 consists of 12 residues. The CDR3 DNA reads TGTGCCAGCAGTTTCAACACCTACGAGCAGTACTTC. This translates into CASSFNTYEQYF.

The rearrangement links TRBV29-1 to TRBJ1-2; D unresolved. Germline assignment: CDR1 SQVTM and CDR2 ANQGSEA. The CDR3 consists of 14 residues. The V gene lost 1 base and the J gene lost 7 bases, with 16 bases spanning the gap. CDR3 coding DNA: TGCAGCGTTGAAGGACTCCTGGGTAGGTCTGGCTACACCTTC. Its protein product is CSVEGLLGRSGYTF.

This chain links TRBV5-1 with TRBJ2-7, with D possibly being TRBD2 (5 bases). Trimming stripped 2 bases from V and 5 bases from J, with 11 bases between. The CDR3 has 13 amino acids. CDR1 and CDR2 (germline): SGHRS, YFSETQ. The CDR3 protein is CASSLAAMNEQYF. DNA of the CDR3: TGCGCCAGCAGCTTAGCGGCTATGAACGAGCAGTACTTC.

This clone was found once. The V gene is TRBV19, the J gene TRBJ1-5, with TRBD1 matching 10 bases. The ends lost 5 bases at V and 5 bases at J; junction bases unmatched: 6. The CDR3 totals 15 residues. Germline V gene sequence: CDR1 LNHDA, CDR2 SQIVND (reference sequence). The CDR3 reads CASSPADRGYQPQHF. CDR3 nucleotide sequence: TGTGCCAGTAGTCCGGCGGACAGGGGGTATCAGCCCCAGCATTTT.

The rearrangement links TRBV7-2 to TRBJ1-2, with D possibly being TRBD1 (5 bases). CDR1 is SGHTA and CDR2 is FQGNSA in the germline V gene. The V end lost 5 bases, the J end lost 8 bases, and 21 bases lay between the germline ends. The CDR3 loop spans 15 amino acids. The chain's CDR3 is CASSTWGLEGLGYTF. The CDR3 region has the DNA TGTGCCAGCAGCACTTGGGGGTTGGAGGGCTTGGGCTACACCTTC.

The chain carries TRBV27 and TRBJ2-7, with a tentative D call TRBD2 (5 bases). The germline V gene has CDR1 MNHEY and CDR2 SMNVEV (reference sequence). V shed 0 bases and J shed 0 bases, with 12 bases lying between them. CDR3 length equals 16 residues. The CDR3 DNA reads TGTGCCAGCAGTTTATCGGGCAGGAGGAGCTCCTACGAGCAGTACTTC. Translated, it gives CASSLSGRRSSYEQYF.

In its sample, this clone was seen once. The CDR3 protein is CASGAGDQPQHF. DNA of the CDR3: TGTGCTAGTGGAGCAGGGGACCAGCCCCAGCATTTT. V is TRBV12-5 and J is TRBJ1-5, with D possibly TRBD1 on 6 matching bases. Germline lookup yields CDR1 LGHNT and CDR2 FRNRAP. The V end lost 6 bases, the J end lost 7 bases, and 10 bases lay between the germline ends. The CDR3 extends over 12 amino acids.

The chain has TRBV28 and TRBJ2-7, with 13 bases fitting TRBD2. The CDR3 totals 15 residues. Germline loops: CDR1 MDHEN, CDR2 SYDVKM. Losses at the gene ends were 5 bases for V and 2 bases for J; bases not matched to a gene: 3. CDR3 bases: TGTGCCAGCAGTCCGGGACTAGCGGGGACCTACGAGCAGTACTTC. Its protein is CASSPGLAGTYEQYF.

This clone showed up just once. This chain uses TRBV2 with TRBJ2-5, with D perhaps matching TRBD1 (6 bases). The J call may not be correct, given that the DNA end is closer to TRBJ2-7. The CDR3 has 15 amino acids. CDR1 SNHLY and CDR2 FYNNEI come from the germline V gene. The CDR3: CASSDPFRGSYEQYF. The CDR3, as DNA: TGTGCCAGCAGTGACCCCTTCAGGGGTTCCTACGAGCAGTACTTC.

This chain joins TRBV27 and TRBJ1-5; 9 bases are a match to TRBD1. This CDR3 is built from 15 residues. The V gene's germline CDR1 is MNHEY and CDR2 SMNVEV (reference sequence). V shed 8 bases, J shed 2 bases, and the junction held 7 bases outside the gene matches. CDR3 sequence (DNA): TGTGCCAGCCAGAACAGGGGGCAGGGCAATCAGCCCCAGCATTTT. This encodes CASQNRGQGNQPQHF.

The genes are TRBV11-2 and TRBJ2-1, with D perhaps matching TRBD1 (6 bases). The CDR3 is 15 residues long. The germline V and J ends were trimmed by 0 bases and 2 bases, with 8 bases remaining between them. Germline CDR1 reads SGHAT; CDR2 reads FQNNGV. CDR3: CASSLDKGAYNEQFF. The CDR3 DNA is TGTGCCAGCAGCTTAGACAAGGGGGCCTACAATGAGCAGTTCTTC. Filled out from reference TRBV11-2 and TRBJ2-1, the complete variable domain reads EAGVAQSPRYKIIEKRQSVAFWCNPISGHATLYWYQQILGQGPKLLIQFQNNGVVDDSQLPKDRFSAERLKGVDSTLKIQPAKLEDSAVYLCASSLDKGAYNEQFFGPGTRLTVL.

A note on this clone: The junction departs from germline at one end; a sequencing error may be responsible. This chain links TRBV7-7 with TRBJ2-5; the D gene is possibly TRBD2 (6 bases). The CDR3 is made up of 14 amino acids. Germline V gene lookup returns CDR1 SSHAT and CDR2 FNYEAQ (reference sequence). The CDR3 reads CASSPGLAQETQYF. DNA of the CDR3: TGTGCTAGCAGCCCGGGACTGGCGCAAGAGACCCAGTACTTC.

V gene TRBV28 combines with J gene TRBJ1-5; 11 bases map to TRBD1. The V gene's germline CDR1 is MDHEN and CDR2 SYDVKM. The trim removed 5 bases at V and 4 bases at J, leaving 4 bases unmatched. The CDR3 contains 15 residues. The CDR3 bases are TGTGCCAGCAGTGGACAGGGGGCGTTTAATCAGCCCCAGCATTTT. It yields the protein CASSGQGAFNQPQHF.

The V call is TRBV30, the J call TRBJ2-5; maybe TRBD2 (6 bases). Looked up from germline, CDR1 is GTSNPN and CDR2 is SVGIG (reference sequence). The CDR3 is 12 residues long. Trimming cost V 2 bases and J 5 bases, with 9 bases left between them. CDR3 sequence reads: CAWSSRGETQYF. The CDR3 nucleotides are TGTGCCTGGAGTTCTCGGGGGGAGACCCAGTACTTC.

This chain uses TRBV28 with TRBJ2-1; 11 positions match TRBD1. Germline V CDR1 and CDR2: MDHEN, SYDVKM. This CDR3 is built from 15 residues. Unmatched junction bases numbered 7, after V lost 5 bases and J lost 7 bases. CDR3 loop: CASSPPGQGANEQFF. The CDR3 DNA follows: TGTGCCAGCAGTCCCCCAGGACAGGGGGCAAATGAGCAGTTCTTC.

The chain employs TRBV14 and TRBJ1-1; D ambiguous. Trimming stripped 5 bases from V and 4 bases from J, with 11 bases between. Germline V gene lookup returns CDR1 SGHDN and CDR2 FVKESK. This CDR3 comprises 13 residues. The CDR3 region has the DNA TGTGCCAGCAGCAAAAGTATCGGCACTGAAGCTTTCTTT. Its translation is CASSKSIGTEAFF.

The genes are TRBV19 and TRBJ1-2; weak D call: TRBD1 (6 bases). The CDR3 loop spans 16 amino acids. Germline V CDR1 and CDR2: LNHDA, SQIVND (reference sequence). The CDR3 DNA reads TGTACGACACTACGGGACACCAAGCCCGAGTCGCATGGCTACACCTTC. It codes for CTTLRDTKPESHGYTF. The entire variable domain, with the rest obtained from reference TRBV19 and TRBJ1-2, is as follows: DGGITQSPKYLFRKEGQNVTLSCEQNLNHDAMYWYRQDPGQGLRLIYYSQIVNDFQKGDIAEGYSVSREKKESFPLTVTSAQKNPTAFYLCTTLRDTKPESHGYTFGSGTRLTVV.

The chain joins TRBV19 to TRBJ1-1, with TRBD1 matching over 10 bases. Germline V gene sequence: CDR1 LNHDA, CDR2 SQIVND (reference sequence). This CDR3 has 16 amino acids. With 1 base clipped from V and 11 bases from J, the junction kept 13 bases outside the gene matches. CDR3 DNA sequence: TGTGCCAGTAGTATAGCAGGACAGGGGGTTAATTCAAGGGCTTTCTTT. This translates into CASSIAGQGVNSRAFF.

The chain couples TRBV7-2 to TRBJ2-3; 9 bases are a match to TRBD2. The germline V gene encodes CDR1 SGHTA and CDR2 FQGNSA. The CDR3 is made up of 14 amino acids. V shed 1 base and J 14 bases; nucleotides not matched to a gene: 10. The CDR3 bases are TGTGCCAGCAGCTTAGACAGAGCGGGAGGTCCTGTGTATTTT. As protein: CASSLDRAGGPVYF.

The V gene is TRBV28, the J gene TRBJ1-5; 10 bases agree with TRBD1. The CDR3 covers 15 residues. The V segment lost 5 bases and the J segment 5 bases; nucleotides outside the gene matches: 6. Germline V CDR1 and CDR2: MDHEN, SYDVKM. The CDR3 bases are TGTGCCAGCAGTGACGGACAGGGGGATTATCAGCCCCAGCATTTT. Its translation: CASSDGQGDYQPQHF.

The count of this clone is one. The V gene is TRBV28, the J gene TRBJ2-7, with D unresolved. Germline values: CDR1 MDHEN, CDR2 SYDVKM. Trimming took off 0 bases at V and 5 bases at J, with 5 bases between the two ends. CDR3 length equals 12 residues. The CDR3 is CASSLWRNEQYF. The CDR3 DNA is TGTGCCAGCAGTTTATGGCGGAACGAGCAGTACTTC.